This record covers a single T cell receptor (beta chain). What this receptor recognizes is not known. The record has no base qualities; no much larger clone is one base away. The sample's time point, from its label and the paper: baseline, week 1 (first vaccination visit). The treatment or condition label here, explained by the study, means: pre-vaccination baseline after standard-of-care therapy. All donors had newly diagnosed IDH1-mutant astrocytomas of WHO grade 3 or 4 that showed loss of nuclear ATRX. The samples were drawn from NOA16, a multicentre, single-arm, open-label phase I trial in Germany that tested a mutant IDH1 peptide vaccine in humans for the first time. Visit V03 blood draws served as the baseline sample for immunogenicity testing. The DNeasy Blood and Tissue Kit was used to extract genomic DNA from EDTA blood for TCRB sequencing. This specimen comes from a study of a mutant IDH1 vaccine in newly diagnosed glioma (dated by TCRdb to the early 2020s). Regarding the complete study: The 30 to 40 treated patients were approximately 62% male and around 40% female, with a mean age of about 38 years. Longitudinal TCRB deep sequencing was performed for roughly 27 treated patients wherever samples were available for exploratory analyses. Six visits were used for peripheral blood collection: V03 (baseline), V05, V07, V10, V12 and V13. Prior to enrollment, standard therapy consisting of radiotherapy alone, temozolomide alone, or radiochemotherapy with temozolomide had been administered to patients, with the combination being received by most patients.

Overall study outcomes, separate from this receptor: Availability determined which PBMC samples were chosen for TCRB deep sequencing. Changes in the top peripheral T cell clonotypes picked up by TCRB sequencing did not appear to be linked to pseudoprogression. Vaccine-induced immune responses across multiple MHC alleles were detected in 90% to 95% of patients. The authors stated that sample limitations prevented analyses of patient blood samples from being reproduced.

V sheds 4 bases and J sheds 4 bases, leaving 15 bases between their ends. CDR1 is given as SGHRS and CDR2 as YFSETQ, both from the germline V gene. The CDR3 runs 14 amino acids, cysteine and phenylalanine included. Of all the DNA, just the CDR3 is kept, 42 bases in frame from base 1. Library construction relied on the immunoSEQ multiplex PCR assay. Following the manufacturer's protocol, the hsTCRB Kit was used to amplify rearranged TCR beta chain sequences. Sequencing of TCRB libraries was carried out on an Illumina MiSeq. The study's processing was this. The proprietary platform of the kit vendor was used for demultiplexing, trimming and gene mapping. Drawn from immuneACCESS, this table holds only the in-frame rearrangements with V and J called that TCRdb kept. Clones are partly lost; checked studies trace under half to an unresolved V gene and leave the rest unexplained. The V and J calls and clone size are taken from that table; D and trimming were inferred from the DNA. This sample has tens of thousands of clones in its table, and around 80% of those were observed once. Roughly 5% of the sample is held by the ten biggest clonotypes.

Sequencing used PBMCs, obtained from a glioma patient treated with radiotherapy, temozolomide or both. This clonotype was obtained from a man aged 40-50 years with glioma. Some clones in this sample may be carry-over from other donors' samples. The receptor chain draws on TRBV5-1 and TRBJ2-7; TRBD2 is perhaps the D gene, given 6 matching bases. The CDR3 has the sequence CASSPGLDGYEQYF. The nucleotides are TGCGCCAGCAGCCCGGGACTGGACGGGTACGAGCAGTACTTC.